These 15 T cell receptor beta chains share one sample of origin, sequenced in a study of post-analysis software for immune sequencing data. Findings and limits, study-wide: Patients showed TRBV5-6, TRBV5-1 and TRBV20-1 among a few TRBV segments more frequent than in controls.

These receptors have no identified antigens. Presence of unique molecular identifiers characterized the TCR beta cDNA libraries. TCRdb re-derived calls from the PCR reads in MiXCR, one entry per CDR3 protein. The table lists almost 700,000 distinct CDR3 sequences, over 45% of them singletons. The sample taken for sequencing was blood. These receptors were collected from a girl aged 2 to 10 with multiple sclerosis.

This sequence joins TRBV7-9 and TRBJ2-3; 10 bases align to TRBD1. Germline V gives CDR1 SEHNR, CDR2 FQNEAQ (reference sequence). The CDR3 runs 17 residues. V lost 2 bases and J lost 5; bases outside the gene matches: 10. The CDR3 DNA follows: TGTGCCAGCAGCTTATTTGGCCCCGGGACAGGGGAAGATACGCAGTATTTT. It specifies CASSLFGPGTGEDTQYF.

The J gene is TRBJ2-5, the V gene TRBV29-1, with D maybe TRBD1 (6 bases). The CDR3 sequence is 12 residues long. Deletions cut 7 bases from V and 1 base from J, with 10 bases between. The germline V gene encodes CDR1 SQVTM and CDR2 ANQGSEA. The CDR3 bases are TGCAGCGCCTGGACAGCCCAAGAGACCCAGTACTTC. Protein sequence: CSAWTAQETQYF.

The chain is built from TRBV20-1 and TRBJ2-1, with 7 positions matching TRBD2. This CDR3 is built from 15 residues. The J segment lost 4 bases and the V segment lost 5 bases, leaving 11 bases of the junction unmatched. Germline loops: CDR1 DFQATT, CDR2 SNEGSKA (reference sequence). In DNA form, the CDR3 reads TGCAGTGCTCAATCGACATGGCGGGGGTACAATGAGCAGTTCTTC. Translation: CSAQSTWRGYNEQFF.

In its sample, this clonotype was seen a few times. V and J are TRBV30 and TRBJ2-3; TRBD1 agrees at 10 bases. The junction had 3 bases not matched to a gene; V was cut back by 4 bases and J by 2 bases. Germline V gene sequence: CDR1 GTSNPN, CDR2 SVGIG (reference sequence). The CDR3 totals 14 residues. CDR3 nucleotides: TGTGCCTGGACGAGACAGGGGGCCACAGATACGCAGTATTTT. It codes for CAWTRQGATDTQYF.

The chain combines TRBV7-6 with TRBJ2-5; 14 bases are a match to TRBD2. The DNA matches TRBJ2-7 better at its end, which makes the J call doubtful. CDR3 size: 18 residues. Germline V gene sequence: CDR1 SGHVS, CDR2 FNYEAQ. As DNA, the CDR3 is TGTGCCAGCAGCTTAGGGACTAGCGGGAGGCCGGAGGCCTACGAGCAGTACTTC. This encodes CASSLGTSGRPEAYEQYF.

This chain uses TRBV2 with TRBJ2-5; D is undetermined. The CDR3 is 15 residues long. Germline V gene sequence: CDR1 SNHLY, CDR2 FYNNEI. Between the trimmed V and J ends, which lost 3 bases and 5 bases, there was a span of 16 bases. The CDR3 loop reads CASSDNLGRRETQYF. CDR3 nucleotides: TGTGCCAGCAGTGATAACCTCGGGCGCAGGGAGACCCAGTACTTC.

The J gene is TRBJ2-3, the V gene TRBV20-1; D gene ambiguous. The CDR3 spans 12 residues. Trimming took off 6 bases at V and 3 bases at J, with 10 bases between the two ends. CDR1 DFQATT and CDR2 SNEGSKA come from the germline V gene (reference sequence). The CDR3 is CSARLETDTQYF. The CDR3 DNA reads TGCAGTGCGAGATTGGAGACAGATACGCAGTATTTT.

This clonotype was seen more than once but under ten times. The rearrangement uses TRBV11-3 and TRBJ2-3; the D is unclear. The CDR3 is 12 amino acids. CDR1 and CDR2 from the germline V gene are SGHNT and YENEEA. The ends were cut back, 2 bases at V and 4 bases at J, with 4 bases in the middle. The CDR3 DNA is TGTGCCAGCAGCTTATTTTCAGATACGCAGTATTTT. Translating gives CASSLFSDTQYF.

This clonotype was seen ten or more times. The V call is TRBV18, the J call TRBJ2-1; no definite D call. V dropped 2 bases and J dropped 9 bases, with 11 bases sitting between them. This CDR3 is built from 13 residues. CDR1 and CDR2 from the germline V gene are KGHSH and LQKENI. This chain's CDR3 is CASSPNTGPEQFF. CDR3 DNA sequence: TGTGCCAGCTCACCAAACACTGGTCCTGAGCAGTTCTTC.

The J gene is TRBJ1-1, the V gene TRBV29-1; possibly TRBD1 for D (5 bases). Trimming removed 6 bases from V and 6 bases from J, with 8 bases in between. The length of the CDR3 is 10 residues. Germline V gene sequence: CDR1 SQVTM, CDR2 ANQGSEA. CDR3 sequence (DNA): TGCAGCGTGCTGACAGCTGAAGCTTTCTTT. It yields the protein CSVLTAEAFF.

The rearrangement uses TRBV18 and TRBJ2-5; TRBD1 might be the D (6 bases). V lost 3 bases and J 1 base, leaving 24 bases between the germline ends. The CDR3 has 19 residues. Germline V CDR1 and CDR2: KGHSH, LQKENI. CDR3 sequence: CASSPLLSSGTTIQETQYF. The CDR3 region has the DNA TGTGCCAGCTCACCCCTACTATCATCCGGGACAACCATCCAAGAGACCCAGTACTTC.

This chain joins TRBV3-1 and TRBJ1-1; no reliable D call. This CDR3 is built from 13 residues. V lost 0 bases and J lost 6, with 8 bases in between. CDR1 and CDR2 from the germline V gene are LGHDT and YNNKEL (reference sequence). CDR3: CASSQDYGSEAFF. In DNA form, the CDR3 reads TGTGCCAGCAGCCAAGATTACGGATCTGAAGCTTTCTTT. The complete variable domain, with remaining parts taken from reference TRBV3-1 and TRBJ1-1, reads DTAVSQTPKYLVTQMGNDKSIKCEQNLGHDTMYWYKQDSKKFLKIMFSYNNKELIINETVPNRFSPKSPDKAHLNLHINSLELGDSAVYFCASSQDYGSEAFFGQGTRLTVV.

The genes are TRBV20-1 and TRBJ2-7, with 13 bases that match TRBD2. The CDR3 covers 15 residues. J lost 4 bases, V lost 3 bases, and 6 bases had no gene match. From germline, CDR1 is DFQATT and CDR2 SNEGSKA (reference sequence). This chain's CDR3 is CSARKGTSGMYEQYF. DNA of the CDR3: TGCAGTGCTAGGAAAGGGACTAGCGGGATGTACGAGCAGTACTTC.

This chain connects TRBV7-2 to TRBJ1-2; D is unresolved. The CDR3 consists of 15 residues. V was shortened by 2 bases and J by 7 bases, with 17 bases between the two germline ends. Germline CDR1 and CDR2: SGHTA and FQGNSA. In DNA form, the CDR3 reads TGTGCCAGCAGCTTACGACACGATGGACTCTGTGGCTACACCTTC. Protein: CASSLRHDGLCGYTF.

The rearrangement links TRBV2 to TRBJ1-2; D not resolved. Trimming removed 2 bases at V and 4 bases at J, with 5 bases between. The CDR3 length is 12 residues. Germline CDR1 is SNHLY and CDR2 is FYNNEI. The CDR3 here is CASSEQIYGYTF. As DNA, the CDR3 is TGTGCCAGCAGTGAACAGATCTATGGCTACACCTTC. The full variable domain, in which reference TRBV2 and TRBJ1-2 provide the parts outside the CDR3, is EPEVTQTPSHQVTQMGQEVILRCVPISNHLYFYWYRQILGQKVEFLVSFYNNEISEKSEIFDDQFSVERPDGSNFTLKIRSTKLEDSAMYFCASSEQIYGYTFGSGTRLTVV.